This T cell receptor beta chain was documented in a study of T cell changes during pregnancy in multiple sclerosis. The length of the CDR3 is 15 residues. The ends were cut back, 0 bases at V and 5 bases at J, with 13 bases in the middle. The germline CDR1 and CDR2 sequences are SGHTA and FQGNSA. Sequenced by immunoSEQ multiplex PCR; TCRdb stores in-frame clones only, minus some. The sample includes just over 65,000 clones, under 95% of them seen just once. The sample was peripheral blood, taken in the second trimester of pregnancy. This sequence joins TRBV7-2 and TRBJ1-2; D unclear. The sequence was obtained from a female donor with multiple sclerosis, enrolled in a pregnancy study. DNA for the CDR3: TGTGCCAGCAGCTTAGCGCTCGGGGAGAGGTATGGCTACACCTTC. This sequence encodes CASSLALGERYGYTF. Drawing the rest from reference TRBV7-2 and TRBJ1-2, the complete variable domain is GAGVSQSPSNKVTEKGKDVELRCDPISGHTALYWYRQSLGQGLEFLIYFQGNSAPDKSGLPSDRFSAERTGGSVSTLTIQRTQQEDSAVYLCASSLALGERYGYTFGSGTRLTVV.